This T cell receptor (beta chain) derives from a study of blood T cells in healthy people across ages. A second PCR, run for roughly 7 to 11 cycles, used a sample-barcoded 5' primer plus a J-beta primer mix. TCRdb used MiXCR to reprocess the 5' RACE reads, holding one entry per CDR3 protein. The sample shows over a million distinct CDR3 sequences, roughly 45% of them seen only once. Germline V gene lookup returns CDR1 MRHNA and CDR2 SNTAGT. V dropped 6 bases and J dropped 1 base, with 9 bases sitting between them. The CDR3 is made up of 14 amino acids. Sequencing input: blood. This chain uses TRBV6-4 with TRBJ2-2; D is unresolved. This receptor was obtained from a woman in her sixties in good health. In DNA, the CDR3 is TGTGCCAGCAGCGCCTGGATGAACACCGGGGAGCTGTTTTTT. Amino acids: CASSAWMNTGELFF.